The clone carrying this T cell receptor (beta chain) was observed many times. Its antigen is not identified. The data derive from a study of T cells in Graves' hyperthyroidism and ophthalmopathy. As for the study in general: Peripheral blood was drawn at first diagnosis, prior to all treatment.

Ophthalmopathy patients showed a Clinical Activity Score of at least 3, NOSPECS grade of at least 4 and duration under 3 months. Clinical symptoms, serum thyroxine, TRAb, thyroid ultrasound and orbital computed tomography informed diagnoses. V dropped 3 bases and J dropped 4 bases, with 16 bases sitting between them. The CDR3 has 15 amino acids. Germline loops: CDR1 DFQATT, CDR2 SNEGSKA (reference sequence). Study results and caveats: Clonotypes that were expanded in thyroid above 0.001 mostly appeared in blood too.

Amplification targeted TCR beta CDR3 regions from RNA transcripts. Primed by the HTBI set, a first-round RT-PCR was run on the TCR CDR3. Using its own MiXCR run on the multiplex PCR reads, TCRdb lists one record per CDR3 protein. Here the sample spans approximately 690,000 distinct CDR3 sequences, about 14% being singletons. The source of this sequence is a woman aged 45-65 years with Graves' ophthalmopathy. The rearrangement joins TRBV20-1 to TRBJ1-5; D possibly corresponds to TRBD1 (6 bases). Sequenced: blood. The CDR3 loop is CSASPPTGGNQPQHF. In DNA form, the CDR3 reads TGCAGTGCTAGCCCCCCGACAGGAGGGAATCAGCCCCAGCATTTT.